This TCR beta chain was documented in a study of OX40 agonist ivuxolimab in advanced cancers. Overall study results and limits: Among expanded peripheral T cells, antigen specificity went undetermined.

Notes on this clone: Its specificity is not known.

Clones were sequenced by immunoSEQ multiplex PCR, and TCRdb holds only the in-frame ones, with some missing. The sample holds about 83,000 clones, roughly nine tenths seen once. The sample here was CD4+ or CD8+ T cells sorted from blood, taken in a trial of the OX40 agonist ivuxolimab. The source of this sequence is an adult with an advanced solid tumor such as melanoma, head and neck, liver or kidney cancer.

This CDR3 is CASSGPGGLVTDTQYF. Here the CDR3 DNA reads TGTGCCAGCAGCGGCCCTGGGGGACTCGTCACAGATACGCAGTATTTT. The chain uses TRBV25-1 and TRBJ2-3, with D tentatively TRBD2 (6 bases). V was cut by 6 bases and J by 2 bases, with 18 bases left in between. This CDR3 is built from 16 residues. The germline V gene encodes CDR1 MGHDK and CDR2 SYGVNS.